A selection of T cell receptor beta chains follows, all from one sample in a study of T cells in Graves' hyperthyroidism and ophthalmopathy. TCRdb fed the multiplex PCR reads into MiXCR, producing one record per CDR3 protein. The sample lists about 560,000 distinct CDR3 sequences, roughly 17% occurring once. Sequences were obtained from blood. The receptors stem from a woman aged 18-30 years with Graves' hyperthyroidism. Each CDR3 is given with its conserved first and last residue. Each record gives: D gene, V gene, J gene, clone size, CDR3 DNA, CDR3 protein. D genes are given only for firm matches. Size is omitted from some rows. Given values are once, few, many or a class for expanded clones.

d_call: TRBD2; v_call: TRBV3-1; j_call: TRBJ2-2; clone_size: NA; cdr3_nt: TGTGCCAGCAGCCGCCGACTAGCGGAAGCGGGGGAGCTGTTTTTT; cdr3_aa: CASSRRLAEAGELFF
d_call: NA; v_call: TRBV12-3/TRBV12-4; j_call: TRBJ1-4; clone_size: many; cdr3_nt: TGTGCCAGCAGTGTCAGGGAGGATGAAAAACTGTTTTTT; cdr3_aa: CASSVREDEKLFF
d_call: TRBD1; v_call: TRBV6-2/TRBV6-3; j_call: TRBJ1-5; clone_size: NA; cdr3_nt: TGTGCCAGCAGTTACTCAAAGGGGGCAAACCAGCCCCAGCATTTT; cdr3_aa: CASSYSKGANQPQHF
d_call: TRBD1; v_call: TRBV13; j_call: TRBJ2-3; clone_size: many; cdr3_nt: TGTGCCAGCAGCCCACGGACAGGGGGCTTGTCAGATACGCAGTATTTT; cdr3_aa: CASSPRTGGLSDTQYF
d_call: NA; v_call: TRBV7-9; j_call: TRBJ1-6; clone_size: many; cdr3_nt: TGTGCCAGCAGTTTGGCAGGGAGTTATAATTCACCCCTCCACTTT; cdr3_aa: CASSLAGSYNSPLHF
d_call: NA; v_call: TRBV20-1; j_call: TRBJ2-2; clone_size: many; cdr3_nt: TGCAGTGCTAGACGTCCCACCGGGGAGCTGTTTTTT; cdr3_aa: CSARRPTGELFF
d_call: TRBD1; v_call: TRBV29-1; j_call: TRBJ2-7; clone_size: NA; cdr3_nt: TGCAGCGTTCCTTCAGGGGACAGTTACGAGCAGTACTTC; cdr3_aa: CSVPSGDSYEQYF
d_call: NA; v_call: TRBV6-2/TRBV6-3; j_call: TRBJ1-1; clone_size: many; cdr3_nt: TGTGCCAGCAGTTCACGCCTGAACACTGAAGCTTTCTTT; cdr3_aa: CASSSRLNTEAFF
d_call: NA; v_call: TRBV29-1; j_call: TRBJ1-2; clone_size: many; cdr3_nt: TGCAGCGTTGACCGGATGGGCGGTGTAGATGGCTACACCTTC; cdr3_aa: CSVDRMGGVDGYTF
d_call: NA; v_call: TRBV10-1; j_call: TRBJ2-2; clone_size: few; cdr3_nt: TGCGCCAGCAGTGATTGGGGCAGGGGACACACCGGGGAGCTGTTTTTT; cdr3_aa: CASSDWGRGHTGELFF
d_call: NA; v_call: TRBV9; j_call: TRBJ2-5; clone_size: many; cdr3_nt: TGTGCCAGCAGCCCCATAGGAGAGACCCAGTACTTC; cdr3_aa: CASSPIGETQYF
d_call: NA; v_call: TRBV30; j_call: TRBJ2-5; clone_size: NA; cdr3_nt: TGTGCCTGGAGCCGGCGAACAGTTCAAGAGACCCAGTACTTC; cdr3_aa: CAWSRRTVQETQYF
d_call: TRBD2; v_call: TRBV24-1; j_call: TRBJ2-3; clone_size: many; cdr3_nt: TGTGCCACCAGTGAAGCGGGACTAGCAGACACAGATACGCAGTATTTT; cdr3_aa: CATSEAGLADTDTQYF
d_call: TRBD2; v_call: TRBV24-1; j_call: TRBJ2-3; clone_size: many; cdr3_nt: TGTGCCACCGGGACTAGCGGTAGCACAGATACGCAGTATTTT; cdr3_aa: CATGTSGSTDTQYF
d_call: NA; v_call: TRBV7-2; j_call: TRBJ1-6; clone_size: NA; cdr3_nt: TGTGCCAGCAGCTTACGGGGGGCTAAGAATTCACCCCTCCACTTT; cdr3_aa: CASSLRGAKNSPLHF
d_call: TRBD2; v_call: TRBV12-3/TRBV12-4; j_call: TRBJ2-1; clone_size: NA; cdr3_nt: TGTGCCAGCGGAATCAGCGGGGGGGCCACTGAGCAGTTCTTC; cdr3_aa: CASGISGGATEQFF
d_call: TRBD1; v_call: TRBV2; j_call: TRBJ2-7; clone_size: many; cdr3_nt: TGTGCCAGCAGTGGTGGGACAGCTTCCTACGAGCAGTACTTC; cdr3_aa: CASSGGTASYEQYF
d_call: TRBD1; v_call: TRBV18; j_call: TRBJ2-1; clone_size: many; cdr3_nt: TGTGCCAGCTCACCACCCGGGACAGAGCTTAATGAGCAGTTCTTC; cdr3_aa: CASSPPGTELNEQFF
d_call: NA; v_call: TRBV28; j_call: TRBJ2-7; clone_size: few; cdr3_nt: TGTGCCAGCAGGCCGTCGGGGACCCGAATTTACGAGCAGTACTTC; cdr3_aa: CASRPSGTRIYEQYF
d_call: NA; v_call: TRBV6-1; j_call: TRBJ2-6; clone_size: NA; cdr3_nt: TGTGCCAGCAGTACGAGGGCATGGGGGAGTTTGTCTGGGGCCAACGTCCTGACTTTC; cdr3_aa: CASSTRAWGSLSGANVLTF